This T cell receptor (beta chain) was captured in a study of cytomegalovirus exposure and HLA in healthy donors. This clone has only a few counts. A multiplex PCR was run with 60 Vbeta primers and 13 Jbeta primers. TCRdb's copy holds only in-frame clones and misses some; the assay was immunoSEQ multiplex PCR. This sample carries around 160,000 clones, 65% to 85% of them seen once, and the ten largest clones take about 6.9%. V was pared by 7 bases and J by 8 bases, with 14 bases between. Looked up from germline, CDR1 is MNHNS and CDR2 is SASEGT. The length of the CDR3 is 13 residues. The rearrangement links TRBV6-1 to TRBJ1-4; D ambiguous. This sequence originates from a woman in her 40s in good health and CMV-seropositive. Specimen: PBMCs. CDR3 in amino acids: CASTGLFGEKLFF. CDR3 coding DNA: TGTGCCAGCACCGGACTTTTTGGAGAAAAACTGTTTTTT.